Only a few counts were recorded for the clone carrying this TCR beta chain. V was clipped by 4 bases and J by 3 bases, with 19 bases between them. The CDR3 runs to 16 residues. Germline lookup yields CDR1 SGDLS and CDR2 YYNGEE. Original processing notes: Amplification from reference gene primers served as the basis for estimated nucleated cell counts. The repertoire was sequenced with immunoSEQ multiplex PCR; TCRdb's copy has only in-frame clones and lacks some. The V and J calls and clone size were taken over from that table, and D and trimming were inferred from the DNA. The sample consists of about 160,000 clones, approximately 73% of them appearing once. These data come from a study of blood T cell repertoires in COVID-19. About the study: Researchers got acute and convalescent COVID-19 samples from the United States, Italy and Spain. T cells, B-cell-depleted T cells, or PBMCs supplied cDNA or gDNA.

This sequence joins TRBV9 and TRBJ1-1, with a tentative D call TRBD1 (6 bases). The sequence was collected from a woman over 75 with acute or convalescent COVID-19. Material: peripheral blood. The DNA of the CDR3 is TGTGCCAGCAGCAAGTCCGACAGGATACAATACACTGAAGCTTTCTTT. Its translation is CASSKSDRIQYTEAFF.